This passage covers 9 T cell receptor beta chains from one sample sequenced in a study of blood T cell repertoires in COVID-19. Generated by immunoSEQ multiplex PCR, the TCRdb table keeps only in-frame clones and is missing some. This table holds roughly 200,000 clones, 87% found once. Sequencing was carried out using peripheral blood. These receptor sequences come from a woman younger than 30 who had recovered from COVID-19.

The rearrangement links TRBV7-8 to TRBJ2-7; 8 bases are shared with TRBD2. V lost 1 base and J lost 2; bases outside the gene matches: 7. The germline gives CDR1 SGHVS, CDR2 FQNEAQ. There are 16 residues in the CDR3. The CDR3 spells CASSLGSAGVTYEQYF. The CDR3 coding sequence is TGTGCCAGCAGCTTAGGGTCAGCGGGAGTCACCTACGAGCAGTACTTC.

V is TRBV5-4 and J is TRBJ2-1; 11 bases match TRBD1. The CDR3 has 15 residues. Looked up from germline, CDR1 is SGHNT and CDR2 is YYREEE (reference sequence). Trimming took 4 bases from V and 4 from J; bases not matched to a gene: 4. The CDR3 reads CASSAGQGAYNEQFF. CDR3 nucleotide sequence: TGTGCCAGCAGCGCCGGACAGGGGGCGTACAATGAGCAGTTCTTC.

The chain employs TRBV19 and TRBJ2-1, with D tentatively TRBD2 (6 bases). Germline V gene sequence: CDR1 LNHDA, CDR2 SQIVND (reference sequence). The CDR3 contains 13 residues. Between the trimmed V and J ends, which lost 6 bases and 4 bases, there was a span of 10 bases. This chain's CDR3 is CASRRDGYNEQFF. Here the CDR3 DNA reads TGTGCCAGTAGGCGGGACGGATACAATGAGCAGTTCTTC.

This clone came up a few times. The chain recombines TRBV7-3 with TRBJ1-4; TRBD1 is a possible D gene (6 bases). This CDR3 contains 16 residues. Germline V gives CDR1 SGHTA, CDR2 FQGTGA. Trimming removed 5 bases at V and 4 bases at J, with 17 bases between. In DNA, the CDR3 is TGTGCCAGCAGCCCACAAGGGGACACAGATAATGAAAAACTGTTTTTT. Encoded protein: CASSPQGDTDNEKLFF. The whole variable domain, filled in from reference TRBV7-3 and TRBJ1-4, reads GAGVSQTPSNKVTEKGKYVELRCDPISGHTALYWYRQSLGQGPEFLIYFQGTGAADDSGLPNDRFFAVRPEGSVSTLKIQRTERGDSAVYLCASSPQGDTDNEKLFFGSGTQLSVL.

The V and J genes are TRBV9 and TRBJ2-3; the match to TRBD2 covers 11 bases. This CDR3 region has 15 residues. The germline CDR1 and CDR2 sequences are SGDLS and YYNGEE. V lost 7 bases, J lost 4 bases, and 8 bases stayed unmatched. The CDR3 spells CASSWTSGSADTQYF. CDR3 in DNA: TGTGCCAGCTCTTGGACTAGCGGGTCTGCAGATACGCAGTATTTT.

There are a few counts of this clone. The rearrangement links TRBV30 to TRBJ1-2; TRBD1 agrees at 8 bases. Germline assignment: CDR1 GTSNPN and CDR2 SVGIG (reference sequence). This CDR3 is built from 13 residues. CDR3 coding DNA: TGTGGGGCGGACAGGGACAGAGGGTATGGCTACACCTTC. This encodes CGADRDRGYGYTF.

The gene calls are TRBV19 and TRBJ2-2; 8 nucleotides agree with TRBD2. The CDR3 has 15 amino acids. The trim removed 6 bases at V and 7 bases at J, leaving 10 bases unmatched. CDR1 is LNHDA and CDR2 is SQIVND in the germline V gene (reference sequence). The CDR3 loop is CASSTIAGTYGELFF. The CDR3, as DNA: TGTGCCAGTAGCACTATAGCGGGAACCTACGGGGAGCTGTTTTTT.

This chain links TRBV6-5 with TRBJ2-5, with TRBD2 matching over 13 bases. This CDR3 has 16 residues. The trim removed 1 base at V and 5 bases at J, leaving 4 bases unmatched. Per the germline V gene, CDR1 is MNHEY and CDR2 is SVGAGI. CDR3 in amino acids: CASSYWTSGSVETQYF. The CDR3 coding sequence is TGTGCCAGCAGTTACTGGACTAGCGGGAGTGTGGAGACCCAGTACTTC.

The rearrangement joins TRBV7-2 to TRBJ2-7, with 16 nucleotides matching TRBD2. Germline V gene sequence: CDR1 SGHTA, CDR2 FQGNSA. Germline trimming cut 5 bases from V and 7 bases from J; bases unmatched to any gene: 5. The CDR3 loop spans 15 amino acids. As DNA, the CDR3 is TGTGCCAGCAGCGGGGGACTAGCGGGAGGGTTAGAGCAGTACTTC. This translates into CASSGGLAGGLEQYF.